This T cell receptor (beta chain) was found in a study of Ad26.COV2.S vaccination and SARS-CoV-2 variants. Clones were read by immunoSEQ multiplex PCR, and TCRdb kept only the in-frame ones, dropping some. The sample lists 300,000 to 400,000 clones; roughly 84% were seen once. Treatment noted: over 15 received Ad26.COV2.S at low or high dose, single or two shots; 5 received placebo; per-sample allocation not given. Samples came from day 63 after the first vaccine or placebo injection. Trimming left V 3 bases short and J 4 bases short, with 16 bases between. The CDR3 is 16 residues long. Germline CDR1 KGHSH, CDR2 LQKENI. As concerns this clone: Its antigen is unknown.

Study results and caveats: Breadth and depth estimates from TCRs may understate total T cell responses. Considerable breadth of spike-specific CD8+ and CD4+ T cell responses has reportedly been documented following vaccination.

The TCR sequence derives from a person between 18 and 65 years old who received the Ad26.COV2.S COVID-19 vaccine or a placebo. This specimen consisted of peripheral blood, obtained in a trial of Ad26.COV2.S vaccine versus placebo. V and J are TRBV18 and TRBJ1-3, with D maybe TRBD1 (5 bases). CDR3 residues: CASSPPGLRSGNTIYF. CDR3 DNA sequence: TGTGCCAGCTCACCGCCGGGACTTAGGAGCGGAAACACCATATATTTT.